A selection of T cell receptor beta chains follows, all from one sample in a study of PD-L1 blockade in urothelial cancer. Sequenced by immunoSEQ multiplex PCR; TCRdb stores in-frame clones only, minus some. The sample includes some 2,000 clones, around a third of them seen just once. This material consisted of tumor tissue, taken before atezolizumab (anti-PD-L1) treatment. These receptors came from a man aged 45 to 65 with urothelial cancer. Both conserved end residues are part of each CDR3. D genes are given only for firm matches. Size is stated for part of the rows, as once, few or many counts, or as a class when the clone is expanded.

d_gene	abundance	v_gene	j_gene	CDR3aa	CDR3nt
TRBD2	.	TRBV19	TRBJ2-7	CASSMGLAGPREQYF	TGTGCCAGTAGTATGGGACTAGCGGGCCCCCGGGAGCAGTACTTC
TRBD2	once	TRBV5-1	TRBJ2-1	CASSLTSGNNEQFF	TGCGCCAGCAGCTTGACTAGCGGGAACAATGAGCAGTTCTTC
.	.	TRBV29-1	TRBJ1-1	CSVKGWMNTEAFF	TGCAGCGTGAAAGGGTGGATGAACACTGAAGCTTTCTTT
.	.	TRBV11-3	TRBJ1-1	CASSWLGTNTEAFF	TGTGCCAGCAGCTGGCTTGGGACGAACACTGAAGCTTTCTTT
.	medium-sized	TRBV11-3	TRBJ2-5	CASSGWVNQETQYF	TGTGCCAGCAGCGGATGGGTCAATCAAGAGACCCAGTACTTC
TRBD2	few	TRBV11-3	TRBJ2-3	CASSRSGRGADTQYF	TGTGCCAGCAGCCGTAGCGGGCGGGGGGCAGATACGCAGTATTTT
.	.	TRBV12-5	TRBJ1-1	CASKGPSDAFF	TGTGCCAGCAAGGGACCATCGGATGCTTTCTTT
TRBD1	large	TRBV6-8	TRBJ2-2	CASSRTGAVTGELFF	TGTGCCAGCAGCAGGACAGGGGCGGTCACCGGGGAGCTGTTTTTT
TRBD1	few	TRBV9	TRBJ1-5	CASSFGTGNQPQHF	TGTGCCAGCAGCTTCGGGACAGGCAATCAGCCCCAGCATTTT
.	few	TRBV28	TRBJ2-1	CASSFTFSDRGGLAEPYYNEQFF	TGTGCCAGCAGTTTCACCTTTTCGGACAGGGGGGGACTAGCGGAACCTTACTACAATGAGCAGTTCTTC
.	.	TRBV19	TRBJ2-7	CASGDLYEQYF	TGTGCCAGTGGGGATCTGTACGAGCAGTACTTC
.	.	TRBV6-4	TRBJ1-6	CASSGFGTHVSPLHF	TGTGCCAGCAGTGGGTTTGGCACACACGTATCACCCCTCCACTTT
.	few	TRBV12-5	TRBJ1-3	CASGGPGNTIYF	TGTGCCAGCGGGGGGCCTGGAAACACCATATATTTT
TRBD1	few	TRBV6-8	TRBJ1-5	CAIKGAGSNQPQHF	TGTGCCATAAAGGGGGCGGGAAGCAATCAGCCCCAGCATTTT
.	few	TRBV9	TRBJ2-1	CASSVGGISYNEQFF	TGTGCCAGCAGCGTAGGAGGGATCTCCTACAATGAGCAGTTCTTC
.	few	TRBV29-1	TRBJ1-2	CSVKAGNFYGYTF	TGCAGCGTTAAAGCGGGGAACTTCTATGGCTACACCTTC
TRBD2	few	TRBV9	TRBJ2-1	CASSLRSGSFNEQFF	TGTGCCAGCAGTCTAAGAAGCGGGAGCTTCAATGAGCAGTTCTTC